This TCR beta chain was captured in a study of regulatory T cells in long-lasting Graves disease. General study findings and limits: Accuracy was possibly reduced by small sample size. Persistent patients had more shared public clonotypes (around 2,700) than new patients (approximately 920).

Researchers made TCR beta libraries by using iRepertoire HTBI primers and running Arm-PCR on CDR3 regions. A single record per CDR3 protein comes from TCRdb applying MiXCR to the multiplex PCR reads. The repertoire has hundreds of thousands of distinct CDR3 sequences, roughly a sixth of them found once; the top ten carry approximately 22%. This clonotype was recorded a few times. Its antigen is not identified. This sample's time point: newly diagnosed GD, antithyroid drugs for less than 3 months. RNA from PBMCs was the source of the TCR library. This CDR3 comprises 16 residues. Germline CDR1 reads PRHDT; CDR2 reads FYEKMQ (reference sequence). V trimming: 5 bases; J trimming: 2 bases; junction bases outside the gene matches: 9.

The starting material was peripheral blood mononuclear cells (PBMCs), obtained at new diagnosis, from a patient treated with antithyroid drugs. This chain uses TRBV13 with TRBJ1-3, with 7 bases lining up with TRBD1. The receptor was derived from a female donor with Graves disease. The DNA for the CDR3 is TGTGCCAGCAGCCAAACGGGGCAGGGGGCTGGAAACACCATATATTTT. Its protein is CASSQTGQGAGNTIYF.